The source of this T cell receptor beta chain is a study of cytomegalovirus exposure and HLA in healthy donors listed by TCRdb under 2017. In the study overall: In an earlier analysis of 550 to 750 of the donors, 250 to 350 Gb of sequence data and approximately 100 million unique TCR beta sequences from 180 million or so T cells were reported. Several DR-DQ haplotypes were handled as single units for association and clustering because linkage in the cohort was strong. A later analysis re-examined previously published TCR beta repertoires from about 700 donors and added high-resolution HLA genotyping to investigate patterns of TCR occurrence. Typing coverage differed by locus: A, B, C, DRB1 and DQB1 were typed in roughly 629-630 donors, DQA1 in 522, DPA1 in 600 to 610, and DPB1 in just under 490. On average, around 200,000 unique TCR beta nucleotide sequences were sequenced per donor among 398 genotyped donors of the cohort, with roughly 18% of those sequences being non-productive. The T cell repertoires of around 670 subjects were profiled by immunosequencing and related to cytomegalovirus serostatus. A later genetic analysis used genome-wide SNP genotypes for about 60% of the roughly 670 donors, treating that subset as a discovery cohort. HLA typing included class I and class II loci at four-digit resolution. Among the approximately 420 genotyped donors, around 81% belonged to the genetic ancestry cluster associated with self-reported Caucasian donors. Every discovery cohort repertoire had been produced on one sequencing platform. The study was designed to test whether signatures of past pathogen exposure could be identified by cataloging public T cell receptors. In an earlier analysis of about 590 of the donors, high-throughput TCR beta sequencing was used to judge whether each TCR beta V gene segment behaved as functional or pseudogenic. Rather than using new phenotypic data, the later analysis identified candidate immune exposures from TCR beta sequences and from how often those sequences occurred across donors. In addition to the first cohort of 500 to 850 subjects, a separate validation cohort of under 150 different subjects was used. The study combined high-throughput TCR immunosequencing, statistical association of individual TCRs with disease status, and machine learning to predict cytomegalovirus infection status. An early release that covered around 590 HLA-typed donors contained approximately 300 gigabases of sequencing data and roughly 84 million unique TCR sequences. Alongside the repertoire data, information on donor age, sex, ethnicity and CMV serostatus was compiled. General conclusions and limits of the study: In a later analysis, the rate of TCR association differed among HLA loci, with DRB1 alleles having the most associated TCRs and HLA-C alleles having the fewest. The 87-base-pair reads could not distinguish some IMGT-functional V segments, including TRBV6-2 and TRBV6-3, so those segments were excluded. In an earlier analysis of some 500 of the donors, most TCR beta V segments appeared in productive rearrangements about 87% or about 30% of the time, broadly matching IMGT annotations. Sequencing depth was assumed to be roughly uniform across donors in the presence/absence analyses, though that assumption may not hold. While some public TCRs were present in many individuals, most TCR sequences turned up only very rarely across donors. Because HLA typing was unavailable for some donors at each locus, only the typed subset was used in association tests. A cluster of highly shared sequence variants was judged likely to represent a technical artifact of the sequencing pipeline. Three of the identified cytomegalovirus-associated TCR beta chains were confirmed in vitro to be specific for cytomegalovirus antigens. According to a later analysis, most CMV-associated TCR beta chains appeared to be HLA-restricted, and the HLA associations seemed to be driven largely by CMV exposure. Because counts were too low, around 17 rarely observed V segments, including chromosome 9 orphons, were left out of the earlier analysis of some 640 of the donors. The classifier was reported to diagnose cytomegalovirus status with high specificity and sensitivity in both the original and validation cohorts. In a later analysis, more than 15,000 TCR beta sequences were associated with specific HLA alleles at a false discovery rate of 0.05. A further reported finding was that TCR beta sequences accurately predicted the HLA-A and HLA-B alleles for most subjects in the first cohort. In a later analysis, several top co-occurrence clusters were reported to appear linked to parvovirus B19, influenza, CMV and Epstein-Barr virus. Compared with equally common non-associated chains, HLA-associated TCR beta chains in a later analysis were more clonally expanded and had lower generation probabilities. In a later genetic analysis, fewer N-insertions in productive TCRs were reported among donors in an Asian-associated ancestry cluster than the roughly 640-donor mean. A total of 150 to 200 TCR beta chains were listed by the study as associated with cytomegalovirus. When HLA alleles, especially DR and DQ, strongly co-occurred, attributing TCR associations to individual alleles was difficult. The only immune exposure information available for the cohort was CMV serostatus. The cohort was sequenced for TCR beta chains only, and without alpha or paired-chain data the features that could be detected were limited. A later genetic analysis associated a missense DCLRE1C variant with V-gene and J-gene trimming of TCR beta chains, and an independent cohort replicated the association. According to the authors, the approach could potentially be generalized to other disease states and immunological phenotypes. Correlated functional status among segregating V segments might be attributable to linkage disequilibrium, but an unknown experimental factor could not be ruled out.

About this clone: Its antigen is currently not known. No clone much larger than this one lies a single base away; base qualities are absent.

Receptor libraries were prepared by the immunoSEQ multiplex PCR assay. For the multiplex PCR, a mixture combining 60 forward primers for TCR Vbeta segments and 13 reverse primers for TCR Jbeta segments was used. A multiplex PCR assay on genomic DNA amplified the CDR3 region of rearranged TCR beta genes. On the Illumina HiSeq System, the amplified TCR beta libraries were sequenced as 87-base-pair reads. Per the original workflow: In a later analysis, some 80 million unique TCR beta chains were counted across the 500 to 700 repertoires, and about 9.9 million of these chains were shared by at least two donors. To remove PCR and sequencing errors, raw reads were error-corrected and collapsed into unique sequences using a nearest-neighbor algorithm that merged closely related sequences. CDR3 sequences were aligned to IMGT reference sequences to assign V, D and J gene segments. For a sequence to be retained, a match of at least six nucleotides was required to both a V gene segment and a J gene segment. A rearrangement counted as productive if the CDR3 had no stop codons and remained in frame with V and J, and every other rearrangement counted as non-productive. CDR3 was defined according to IMGT convention as the region running from the second conserved V-encoded cysteine to the conserved J-encoded phenylalanine. In an earlier analysis of more than 550 of the donors, sequences lacking an unambiguous match to a single V gene segment were excluded. An earlier analysis of almost 600 of the donors classified V segments as functional when productive rearrangements were above 56.7% and as segregating when the standard deviation between donors was above 5%. A statistical classification framework was built for diagnosing cytomegalovirus status from the catalog of TCR beta chain sequences. V and J gene assignment, in a later analysis, came from comparing TCR nucleotide sequences with IMGT/GENE-DB human TR gene sequences. In a later analysis, CDR3 sequences and most-parsimonious VDJ recombination scenarios were assigned using the TCRdist pipeline. In a later analysis, each TCR beta chain was defined by its CDR3 amino acid sequence together with its V-gene family, and reads without a unique V-gene family were excluded. To address suspected cross-contamination and a sequencing artifact, a later analysis removed roughly 640 highly shared, low-generation-probability nucleotide sequences. For each public chain, a later analysis derived a clonal expansion index from normalized ranks of inferred template counts within each repertoire. A later analysis computed generation probabilities with a VDJ recombination model fitted to out-of-frame rearrangements, and checked the results against IGoR. In a later analysis, hypergeometric tests were used to score TCR-TCR, TCR-HLA and TCR-CMV co-occurrence, with a repertoire-size bias correction applied to TCR pairs. To estimate false discovery rates, a later analysis permuted the HLA or CMV assignments 20 times. In a later analysis, co-occurring TCRs were grouped with DBSCAN, and TCRdist sequence similarity was added when clustering was performed within HLA-allele-positive subsets. Repertoires with fewer than 30,000 or more than 120,000 public chains, plus five repertoires with anomalous nucleotide sharing, were excluded from co-occurrence clustering. The source is immuneACCESS, and TCRdb retained only in-frame sequences with V and J called. Part of the clones is not carried over; for the studies checked, unresolved V genes explain less than half of this, and the remainder is unexplained. D and trimming were read from the DNA, whereas the V and J calls and clone size are those reported in that table. This sample lists 130,000 or so clones; more than 80% were detected once. The top ten constitute roughly 6.7% of the sample.

The cohort comprised fewer than 700 healthy bone marrow donors. At the time of sampling, all cohort members were nominally healthy, though unrecorded immune exposures were likely present. The donor tested CMV seropositive, placing the donor among the 250 to 350 seropositive members of the cohort. Every donor gave a peripheral blood sample, and the peripheral blood mononuclear cells from that sample were used for TCR beta sequencing. Genomic DNA extraction from the blood cell samples was performed with the Qiagen DNeasy Blood Extraction Kit. CDR1 PRHDT and CDR2 FYEKMQ are derived from the germline V gene (reference sequence). After removal of 3 bases from V and 4 bases from J, the junction retains 2 bases not matched to a gene. From the cysteine through the phenylalanine, the CDR3 covers 14 amino acids. Only the CDR3 DNA is retained, 42 bases long and in frame from the first base.

The rearranged chain carries TRBV13 and TRBJ1-1, with 10 central nucleotides matching TRBD1. The sample was PBMCs. The sequence came from a woman between 25 and 40 years old in good health and CMV-seropositive. Here the CDR3 is given as CASSLGTGATEAFF. The DNA sequence reads TGTGCCAGCAGCTTGGGGACAGGGGCCACTGAAGCTTTCTTT.